This is a list of T cell receptor beta chains from one sample in a study of beta chain features in type 1 diabetes. The method was immunoSEQ multiplex PCR; TCRdb's version includes in-frame clones alone and lacks a portion of them. The sample has about 660,000 clones; about 14% are singletons. The material sequenced was naive CD4+ T cells from blood. The source of these receptors is a man aged 18 to 30 with type 1 diabetes. Each CDR3 is given with its conserved first and last residue. A D gene is named only where the DNA matches it firmly. Clone size is not always given. Where it is, it says once, few, many or a class for expanded clones.

clone_size j_call d_call v_call cdr3_length cdr3_aa cdr3_nt
few TRBJ1-6 TRBD1 TRBV6-5 13 CASSRDRNSPLHF TGTGCCAGCAGCCGGGACAGAAATTCACCCCTCCACTTT
few TRBJ2-7 NA TRBV5-1 15 CASSSALEGSYEQYF TGCGCCAGCAGCTCCGCCCTGGAAGGTTCCTACGAGCAGTACTTC
NA TRBJ1-2 NA TRBV25-1 13 CASSDEGSNGYTF TGTGCCAGCAGTGATGAAGGGTCGAATGGCTACACCTTC
NA TRBJ2-1 TRBD1 TRBV28 17 CASSLLLGDSSYNEQFF TGTGCCAGCAGCCTCCTCCTAGGGGACAGTTCCTACAATGAGCAGTTCTTC
NA TRBJ2-2 NA TRBV4-1 14 CASSQPPRSGELFF TGCGCCAGCAGCCAGCCCCCCAGATCCGGGGAGCTGTTTTTT
few TRBJ1-2 TRBD1 TRBV28 14 CASSPGGANYGYTF TGTGCCAGCAGCCCAGGGGGCGCGAACTATGGCTACACCTTC
few TRBJ2-1 TRBD2 TRBV12-5 15 CASGLVLAGTNEQFF TGTGCTAGTGGTTTGGTACTAGCGGGGACTAATGAGCAGTTCTTC
NA TRBJ1-2 NA TRBV29-1 16 CSVEDDRRKISYGYTF TGCAGCGTTGAAGATGATCGACGGAAGATTTCCTATGGCTACACCTTC
NA TRBJ2-5 NA TRBV10-2 14 CASSAGQRGGTQYF TGCGCCAGCAGTGCAGGACAGCGTGGGGGGACCCAGTACTTC
NA TRBJ1-2 NA TRBV4-3 12 CASSQDRGGYTF TGCGCCAGCAGCCAAGATCGTGGTGGCTACACCTTC
NA TRBJ1-5 NA TRBV27 13 CASSSRDNQPQHF TGTGCCAGCAGTTCCCGGGACAATCAGCCCCAGCATTTT
NA TRBJ1-4 NA TRBV29-1 14 CSVAQGSTGEKLFF TGCAGCGTCGCGCAAGGCTCCACGGGTGAAAAACTGTTTTTT
NA TRBJ1-2 TRBD1 TRBV5-6 13 CASSPRQGSGYTF TGTGCCAGCAGCCCCCGACAGGGTTCTGGCTACACCTTC
NA TRBJ1-6 NA TRBV30 12 CAWSTTNSPLHF TGTGCCTGGAGTACTACAAATTCACCCCTCCACTTT
NA TRBJ2-4 TRBD1 TRBV25-1 13 CASGDRAKNIQYF TGTGCCAGCGGGGACAGAGCCAAAAACATTCAGTACTTC
NA TRBJ2-2 NA TRBV9 14 CASSLPGGTGELFF TGTGCCAGCAGCCTCCCCGGGGGCACCGGGGAGCTGTTTTTT
NA TRBJ2-7 TRBD1 TRBV13 14 CASGIDRAVYEQYF TGTGCCAGCGGAATCGACAGGGCGGTATACGAGCAGTACTTC
few TRBJ2-7 TRBD2 TRBV7-2 17 CASSLVPSGSLWYEQYF TGTGCCAGCAGCTTAGTTCCCAGCGGGAGTCTCTGGTACGAGCAGTACTTC
few TRBJ2-7 NA TRBV9 14 CASSVDAGPYEQYF TGTGCCAGCAGCGTAGATGCCGGGCCCTACGAGCAGTACTTC
NA TRBJ1-1 TRBD1 TRBV18 15 CASSPRRTGGSEAFF TGTGCCAGCTCACCCCGACGGACAGGAGGGTCTGAAGCTTTCTTT
few TRBJ1-6 NA TRBV7-9 13 CASSRGNGSPLHF TGTGCCAGCAGCCGGGGAAACGGGTCACCCCTCCACTTT
few TRBJ2-7 TRBD1 TRBV7-2 16 CASSLVEDRGLYEQYF TGTGCCAGCAGCCTCGTCGAGGACAGGGGGCTCTACGAGCAGTACTTC
few TRBJ2-5 NA TRBV5-1 14 CASSTGHGQETQYF TGCGCCAGCAGCACCGGACATGGACAAGAGACCCAGTACTTC
few TRBJ1-1 TRBD1 TRBV13 14 CASSSDRGRTEAFF TGTGCCAGCAGCTCCGACAGGGGGAGGACTGAAGCTTTCTTT
few TRBJ2-5 TRBD1 TRBV5-4 14 CASSPSGGWETQYF TGTGCCAGCAGCCCCTCAGGGGGATGGGAGACCCAGTACTTC
NA TRBJ2-1 TRBD2 TRBV6-6 13 CASGRESYNEQFF TGTGCCAGCGGGCGGGAGTCCTACAATGAGCAGTTCTTC
few TRBJ2-1 TRBD2 TRBV4-2 16 CASRGLAGERYNEQFF TGTGCCAGCAGGGGACTAGCGGGGGAGCGATACAATGAGCAGTTCTTC
few TRBJ1-5 NA TRBV5-8 13 CASSRDGNQPQHF TGTGCCAGCAGCCGGGACGGGAATCAGCCCCAGCATTTT
NA TRBJ1-1 NA TRBV2 13 CASPQGLNTEAFF TGTGCCAGTCCCCAGGGATTGAACACTGAAGCTTTCTTT
NA TRBJ2-1 NA TRBV9 16 CASTVGAGSSYNEQFF TGTGCCAGCACCGTTGGGGCGGGGTCCTCCTACAATGAGCAGTTCTTC
few TRBJ2-2 NA TRBV2 12 CAIEEQTGELFF TGTGCCATCGAAGAGCAGACCGGGGAGCTGTTTTTT
NA TRBJ1-2 NA TRBV28 15 CASSLPDRTAYGYTF TGTGCCAGCAGTTTACCTGATAGGACAGCCTATGGCTACACCTTC
NA TRBJ1-1 NA TRBV30 11 CAWSLGTEAFF TGTGCCTGGAGTCTGGGGACGGAAGCTTTCTTT
few TRBJ2-1 NA TRBV5-1 15 CASSSQMHSYNEQFF TGCGCCAGCAGCTCCCAAATGCATTCCTACAATGAGCAGTTCTTC
NA TRBJ1-1 NA TRBV25-1 15 CASSAVRGRFPEAFF TGTGCCAGCAGTGCGGTCAGGGGAAGATTTCCTGAAGCTTTCTTT
few TRBJ2-7 TRBD1 TRBV6-5 14 CASSSYRGPYEQYF TGTGCCAGCAGTTCATACAGGGGACCCTACGAGCAGTACTTC
few TRBJ2-1 NA TRBV27 15 CASRRQSHSYNEQFF TGTGCCAGCCGCAGACAGTCCCACTCCTACAATGAGCAGTTCTTC
NA TRBJ1-5 NA TRBV6-1 15 CASSEQVWGNQPQHF TGTGCCAGCAGTGAACAGGTCTGGGGCAATCAGCCCCAGCATTTT
few TRBJ1-1 NA TRBV29-1 13 CSVDKRGGTEAFF TGCAGCGTTGATAAACGAGGAGGCACTGAAGCTTTCTTT
NA TRBJ1-2 TRBD1 TRBV30 12 CAWNEDRGQNTF TGTGCCTGGAATGAGGACAGGGGTCAGAACACCTTC
NA TRBJ1-2 TRBD1 TRBV25-1 14 CASSHPGGAYGYTF TGTGCCAGCAGTCACCCAGGGGGAGCTTATGGCTACACCTTC
few TRBJ1-5 NA TRBV6-5 13 CASSLGGTQPQHF TGTGCCAGCTCTCTAGGGGGGACTCAGCCCCAGCATTTT
few TRBJ2-2 NA TRBV25-1 13 CASSESGNGELFF TGTGCCAGCAGTGAATCTGGGAACGGGGAGCTGTTTTTT